The present T cell receptor beta chain was sequenced within a study of blood T cell repertoires in COVID-19. The Seattle patients, enrolled during active infection, were followed longitudinally. This table comes from immunoSEQ multiplex PCR, and its TCRdb copy is limited to in-frame clones, with some not included. The sample shows 200,000 to 300,000 clones, around 90% of them seen only once. CDR1 and CDR2 (germline): MNHEY, SVGAGI. The V segment lost 2 bases and the J segment 6 bases; nucleotides outside the gene matches: 9. The CDR3 is made up of 16 amino acids. The source material was peripheral blood. The chain is built from TRBV6-5 and TRBJ2-7; 11 bases are shared with TRBD1. The origin of this receptor is a man younger than 45 with COVID-19, enrolled during active disease. CDR3 residues: CASSYRGTGGVGEQYF. DNA for the CDR3: TGTGCCAGCAGTTACCGGGGGACAGGGGGAGTAGGCGAGCAGTACTTC.